This T cell receptor beta chain was recorded in a study of neurological immune-mediated disorders. A single record per CDR3 protein comes from TCRdb applying MiXCR to the 5' RACE reads. The sample shows approximately 100,000 distinct CDR3 sequences, about 3.8% of them seen only once. CDR3 length: 14 amino acids. Trimming shortened V by 1 base and J by 3 bases, and 10 bases separated the two germline ends. Germline lookup yields CDR1 SEHNR and CDR2 FQNEAQ (reference sequence). This clonotype was counted many times. Source material: PBMCs. V and J are TRBV7-9 and TRBJ2-7; D gene unclear. The source of this sequence is a woman under 30 with multiple sclerosis. CDR3 in DNA: TGTGCCAGCAGCTTAGTTGACCGATACTACGAGCAGTACTTC. As protein: CASSLVDRYYEQYF.